Listed below are T cell receptor beta chains from one sample, sequenced in a study of T cell responses to AZD1222 COVID-19 vaccine. Assay used: immunoSEQ multiplex PCR; TCRdb lists only in-frame clones, some missing. This sample has 75,000 to 95,000 clones, with 90% found just once. The sequencing here drew on peripheral blood, taken on day 0 of AZD1222 vaccination. The source is an adult in good health. CDR3s include the opening cysteine and the closing phenylalanine or tryptophan. Clone size, where shown, is once, few, many, or a class for clones that have expanded.

size: .; V: TRBV2; CDR3: CASTSRQGPGEQYF
size: .; V: TRBV3-1/TRBV3-2; CDR3: CASSQGGGGYGYTF
size: .; V: TRBV2; CDR3: CASRETIKGTDTQYF
size: .; V: TRBV7-8; CDR3: CASSSRDLHSPLHF
size: .; V: TRBV29-1; CDR3: CSVERQGFNGYTF
size: .; V: TRBV7-9; CDR3: CASSLQTGNHYGYTF
size: .; V: TRBV2; CDR3: CASRTGESGELFF
size: .; V: TRBV11-3; CDR3: CASSLDLETGEGETQYF
size: .; V: TRBV6-5; CDR3: CASTDRGVISLHF
size: .; V: TRBV30; CDR3: CAWRIYSGNTIYF
size: .; V: TRBV29-1; CDR3: CSARTGSNEKLFF
size: once; V: TRBV6-6; CDR3: CASSRTGGAPEAFF
size: .; V: TRBV18; CDR3: CASSPLDRGAFF
size: .; V: TRBV6-5; CDR3: CAAPSFSIETQYF
size: .; V: TRBV12-3/TRBV12-4; CDR3: CASSFIDEQFF
size: .; V: TRBV9; CDR3: CASSVDGGGTYNEQFF
size: .; V: TRBV7-2; CDR3: CASSSDAQNAPLHF
size: few; V: TRBV13; CDR3: CASSSSAGIITEAFF
size: .; V: TRBV14; CDR3: CASRGQPYGEAFF
size: .; V: TRBV4-2; CDR3: CASSQSSGQGYMAQHF
size: .; V: TRBV5-1; CDR3: CASSPLQGRNTEAFF
size: .; V: TRBV6-1; CDR3: CASSPTDSTGELFF
size: .; V: TRBV6-5; CDR3: CASSYSRGAYQPQHF
size: .; V: TRBV7-8; CDR3: CASSDGQGHQPQHF
size: .; V: TRBV20-1; CDR3: CSASGYNEQFF
size: .; V: TRBV6-1; CDR3: CASSERGGHLGETQYF
size: .; V: TRBV7-3; CDR3: CASSLTGGRMDGYTF
size: .; V: TRBV12-3/TRBV12-4; CDR3: CASRGQMNTEAFF
size: .; V: TRBV11-2; CDR3: CASSRGDSNQPQHF
size: once; V: TRBV5-5; CDR3: CASSSDRVGSYEQYF
size: .; V: TRBV5-1; CDR3: CASSLMQEGEKLFF
size: .; V: TRBV18; CDR3: CASSRLKPGQGNTEAFF
size: .; V: TRBV5-4; CDR3: CASSLEETQYF
size: .; V: TRBV29-1; CDR3: CSVEVRQTEAFF
size: .; V: TRBV9; CDR3: CASSVDKTGWGTGELFF
size: few; V: TRBV5-6; CDR3: CASSLLADEAFF
size: .; V: TRBV5-1; CDR3: CASSLAGSGANVLTF
size: .; V: TRBV1; CDR3: CTNRSGGTYNEQFF
size: .; V: TRBV27; CDR3: CASSLSMGNNEQFF
size: .; V: TRBV7-8; CDR3: CASSSQNRGGGNTIYF
size: few; V: TRBV3-1/TRBV3-2; CDR3: CASSRDRNQPQHF
size: once; V: TRBV6-2/TRBV6-3; CDR3: CASSFDLGTDLSYEQYF
size: .; V: TRBV24-1; CDR3: CATSERETRGQETQYF
size: .; V: TRBV5-1; CDR3: CASSLDYIRYEQYF
size: .; V: TRBV9; CDR3: CASSADRGGDSPLHF
size: few; V: TRBV5-5; CDR3: CASSLAGGEDEQYF
size: once; V: TRBV7-6; CDR3: CASSRTQGGRPEAFF
size: .; V: TRBV19; CDR3: CASSIREQVNEKLFF
size: .; V: TRBV19; CDR3: CASSNPGQGYQPQHF
size: .; V: TRBV28; CDR3: CASRLNTEAFF
size: .; V: TRBV5-4; CDR3: CASSTGGRRGTGELFF
size: .; V: TRBV10-3; CDR3: CAISEGSGRGDEQYF
size: .; V: TRBV2; CDR3: CASSPGQVNYGYTF
size: .; V: TRBV7-2; CDR3: CASRFRLAGHYEQYF
size: .; V: TRBV30; CDR3: CAWSPGRGISSTEAFF
size: .; V: TRBV25-1; CDR3: CASSESAPRDYGYTF
size: .; V: TRBV27; CDR3: CASSPRTGGSDYGYTF